This record covers a single T cell receptor beta chain. Its antigen is unknown. A multiplex PCR was run with 60 Vbeta primers and 13 Jbeta primers. Measured with immunoSEQ multiplex PCR; TCRdb has only the in-frame clones, and not every one. The table shows 190,000 or so clones, with 82% occurring only once. The trim removed 7 bases at V and 7 bases at J, leaving 20 bases unmatched. Germline V CDR1 and CDR2: SGHTA, FQGNSA. The CDR3 is 17 residues long. This sample is part of a study of cytomegalovirus exposure and HLA in healthy donors. About the study: Unique TCRs from HLA-typed donors, 80 million to 90 million of them, were held in an early data release.

Each of the donors was a healthy bone marrow donor. Broader study findings: A later analysis reportedly identified an Asian-associated ancestry cluster as carrying fewer N-insertions than the 666-donor mean. It was reportedly the case that the classifier diagnosed cytomegalovirus status with high specificity and sensitivity.

Specimen: PBMCs. J is TRBJ2-5 and V is TRBV7-2; TRBD2 agrees at 8 bases. This receptor was taken from a woman aged 45 to 65 in good health and CMV-seropositive. DNA of the CDR3: TGTGCCAGCATCTCAAATAGCGGGGTTCGGGTGGGGGGGACCCAGTACTTC. This encodes CASISNSGVRVGGTQYF. The whole variable domain, remainder taken from reference TRBV7-2 and TRBJ2-5, is GAGVSQSPSNKVTEKGKDVELRCDPISGHTALYWYRQSLGQGLEFLIYFQGNSAPDKSGLPSDRFSAERTGGSVSTLTIQRTQQEDSAVYLCASISNSGVRVGGTQYFGPGTRLLVL.